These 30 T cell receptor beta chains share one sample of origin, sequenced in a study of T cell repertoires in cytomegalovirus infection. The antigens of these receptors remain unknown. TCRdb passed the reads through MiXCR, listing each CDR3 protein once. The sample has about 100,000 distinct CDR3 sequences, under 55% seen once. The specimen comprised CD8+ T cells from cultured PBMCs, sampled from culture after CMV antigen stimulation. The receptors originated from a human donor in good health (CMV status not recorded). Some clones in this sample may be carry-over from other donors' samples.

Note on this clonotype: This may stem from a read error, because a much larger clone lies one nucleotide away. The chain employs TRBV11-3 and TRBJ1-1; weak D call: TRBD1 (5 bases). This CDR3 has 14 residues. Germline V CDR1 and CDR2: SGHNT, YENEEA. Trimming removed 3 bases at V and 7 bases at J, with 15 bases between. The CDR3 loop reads CASSLGPEGNEAFF. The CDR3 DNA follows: TGTGCCAGCAGCTTGGGACCGGAGGGCAATGAAGCTTTCTTT.

CDR3 sequence: CASSLDYTKGYTF. The CDR3 DNA is TGTGCCAGCAGCTTAGATTATACAAAGGGCTACACCTTC. The chain links TRBV7-8 to TRBJ1-2; D ambiguous. V lost 1 base and J lost 8, with 11 bases in between. The length of the CDR3 is 13 residues. CDR1 and CDR2 from the germline V gene are SGHVS and FQNEAQ. The entire variable domain, with the rest obtained from reference TRBV7-8 and TRBJ1-2, is as follows: GAGVSQSPRYKVAKRGQDVALRCDPISGHVSLFWYQQALGQGPEFLTYFQNEAQLDKSGLPSDRFFAERPEGSVSTLKIQRTQQEDSAVYLCASSLDYTKGYTFGSGTRLTVV.

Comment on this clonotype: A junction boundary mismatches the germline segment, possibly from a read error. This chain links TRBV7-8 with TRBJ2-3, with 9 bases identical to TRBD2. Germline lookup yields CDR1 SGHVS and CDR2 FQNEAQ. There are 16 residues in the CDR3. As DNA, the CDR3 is TGTGCCAGCACCTTAAGTGGCGGGGGGGGAAGGGATACGCAGTATTTT. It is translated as CASTLSGGGGRDTQYF.

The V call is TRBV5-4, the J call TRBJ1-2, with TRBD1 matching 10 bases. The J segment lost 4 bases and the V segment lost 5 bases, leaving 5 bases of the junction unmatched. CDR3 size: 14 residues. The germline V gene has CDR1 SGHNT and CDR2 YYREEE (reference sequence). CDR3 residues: CASRLGTGVYGYTF. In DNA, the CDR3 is TGTGCCAGCAGACTCGGGACAGGGGTCTATGGCTACACCTTC.

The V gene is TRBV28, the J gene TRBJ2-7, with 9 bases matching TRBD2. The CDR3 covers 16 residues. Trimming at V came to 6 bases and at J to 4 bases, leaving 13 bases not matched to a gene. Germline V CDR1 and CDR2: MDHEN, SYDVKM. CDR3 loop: CASSQPEGLARYEQYF. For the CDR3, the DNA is TGTGCCAGCAGCCAACCTGAAGGACTAGCGAGATACGAGCAGTACTTC. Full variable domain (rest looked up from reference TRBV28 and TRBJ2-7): DVKVTQSSRYLVKRTGEKVFLECVQDMDHENMFWYRQDPGLGLRLIYFSYDVKMKEKGDIPEGYSVSREKKERFSLILESASTNQTSMYLCASSQPEGLARYEQYFGPGTRLTVT.

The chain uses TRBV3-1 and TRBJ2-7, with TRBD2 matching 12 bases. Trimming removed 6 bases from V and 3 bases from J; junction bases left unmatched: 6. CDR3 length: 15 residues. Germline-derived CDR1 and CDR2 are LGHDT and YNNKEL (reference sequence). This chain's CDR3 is CASRTTSGGDYEQYF. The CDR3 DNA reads TGTGCCAGCAGAACGACTAGCGGGGGTGACTACGAGCAGTACTTC.

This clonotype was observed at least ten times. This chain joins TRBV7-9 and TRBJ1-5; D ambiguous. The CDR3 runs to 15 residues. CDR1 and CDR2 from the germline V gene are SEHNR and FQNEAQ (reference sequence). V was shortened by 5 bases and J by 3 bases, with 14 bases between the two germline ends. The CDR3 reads CASSKSGLYNQPQHF. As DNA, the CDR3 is TGTGCCAGCAGCAAGTCAGGTCTTTACAATCAGCCCCAGCATTTT. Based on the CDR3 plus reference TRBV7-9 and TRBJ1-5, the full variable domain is DTGVSQNPRHKITKRGQNVTFRCDPISEHNRLYWYRQTLGQGPEFLTYFQNEAQLEKSRLLSDRFSAERPKGSFSTLEIQRTEQGDSAMYLCASSKSGLYNQPQHFGDGTRLSIL.

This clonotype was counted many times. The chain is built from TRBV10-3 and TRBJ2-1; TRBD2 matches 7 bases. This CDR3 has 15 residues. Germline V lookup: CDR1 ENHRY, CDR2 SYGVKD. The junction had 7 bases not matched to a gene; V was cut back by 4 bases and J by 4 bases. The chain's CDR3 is CAISGDYLQYNEQFF. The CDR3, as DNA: TGTGCCATCAGTGGGGACTACCTACAATACAATGAGCAGTTCTTC.

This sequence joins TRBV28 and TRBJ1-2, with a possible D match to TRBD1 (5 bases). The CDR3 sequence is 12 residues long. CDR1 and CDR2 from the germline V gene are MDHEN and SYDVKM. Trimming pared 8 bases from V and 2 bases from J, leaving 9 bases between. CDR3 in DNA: TGTGCCAGCTCGGGGGGGAACTATGGCTACACCTTC. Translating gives CASSGGNYGYTF.

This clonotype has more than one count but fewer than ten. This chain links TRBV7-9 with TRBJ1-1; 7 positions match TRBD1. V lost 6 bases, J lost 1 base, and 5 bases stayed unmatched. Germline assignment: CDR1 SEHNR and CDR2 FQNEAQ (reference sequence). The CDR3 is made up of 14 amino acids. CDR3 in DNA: TGTGCCAGCAGGGACGACAGGGAGAACACTGAAGCTTTCTTT. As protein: CASRDDRENTEAFF.

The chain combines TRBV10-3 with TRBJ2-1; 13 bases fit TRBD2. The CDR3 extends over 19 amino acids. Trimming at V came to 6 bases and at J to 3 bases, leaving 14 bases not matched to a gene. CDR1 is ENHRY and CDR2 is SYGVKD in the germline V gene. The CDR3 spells CAISGRGVTSGGDYNEQFF. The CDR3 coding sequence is TGTGCCATCAGCGGGAGAGGAGTCACTAGCGGGGGGGACTACAATGAGCAGTTCTTC.

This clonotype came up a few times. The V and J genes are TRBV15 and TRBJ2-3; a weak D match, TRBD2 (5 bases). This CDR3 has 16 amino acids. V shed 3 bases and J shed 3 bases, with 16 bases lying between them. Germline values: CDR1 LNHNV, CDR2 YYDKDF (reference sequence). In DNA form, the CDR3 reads TGTGCCACCAGCAGTAGAGGCGGCGGGTTGACAGATACGCAGTATTTT. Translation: CATSSRGGGLTDTQYF.

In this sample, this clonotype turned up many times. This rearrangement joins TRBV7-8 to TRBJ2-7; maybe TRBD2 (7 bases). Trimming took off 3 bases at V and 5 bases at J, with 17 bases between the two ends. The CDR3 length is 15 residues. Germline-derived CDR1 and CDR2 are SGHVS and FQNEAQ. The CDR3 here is CASSFTGGRDHEQYF. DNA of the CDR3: TGTGCCAGCAGCTTCACGGGGGGCAGGGACCACGAGCAGTACTTC.

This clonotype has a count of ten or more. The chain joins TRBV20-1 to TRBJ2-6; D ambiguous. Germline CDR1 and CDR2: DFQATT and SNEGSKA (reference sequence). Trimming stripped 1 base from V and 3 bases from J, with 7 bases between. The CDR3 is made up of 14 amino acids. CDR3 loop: CSARGLDGANVLTF. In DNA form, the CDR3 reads TGCAGTGCTAGAGGGCTAGATGGGGCCAACGTCCTGACTTTC.

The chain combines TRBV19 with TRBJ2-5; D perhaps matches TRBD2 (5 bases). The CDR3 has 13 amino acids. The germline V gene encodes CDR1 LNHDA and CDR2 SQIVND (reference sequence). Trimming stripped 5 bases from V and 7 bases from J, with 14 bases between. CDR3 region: CASSLTSEGTQYF. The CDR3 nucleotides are TGTGCCAGTAGTCTGACATCCGAGGGGACCCAGTACTTC.

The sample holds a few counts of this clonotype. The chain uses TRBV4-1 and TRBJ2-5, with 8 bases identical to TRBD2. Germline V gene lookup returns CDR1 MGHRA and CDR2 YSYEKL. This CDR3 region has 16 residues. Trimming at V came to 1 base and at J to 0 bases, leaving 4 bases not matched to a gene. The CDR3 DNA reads TGCGCCAGCAGCCAAGCCGGGGGGGAAAACCAAGAGACCCAGTACTTC. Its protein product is CASSQAGGENQETQYF.

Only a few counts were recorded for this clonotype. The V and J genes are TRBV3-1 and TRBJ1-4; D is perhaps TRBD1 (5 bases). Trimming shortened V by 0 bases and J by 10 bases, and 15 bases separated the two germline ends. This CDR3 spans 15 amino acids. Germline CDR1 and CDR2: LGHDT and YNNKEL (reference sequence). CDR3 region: CASSQDPAGSAKLFF. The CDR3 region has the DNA TGTGCCAGCAGCCAAGATCCGGCAGGGAGTGCAAAACTGTTTTTT.

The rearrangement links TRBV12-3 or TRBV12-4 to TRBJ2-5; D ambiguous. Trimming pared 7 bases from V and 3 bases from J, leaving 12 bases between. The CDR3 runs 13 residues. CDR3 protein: CASTNPEEETQYF. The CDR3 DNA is TGTGCCAGCACCAACCCCGAGGAAGAGACCCAGTACTTC.

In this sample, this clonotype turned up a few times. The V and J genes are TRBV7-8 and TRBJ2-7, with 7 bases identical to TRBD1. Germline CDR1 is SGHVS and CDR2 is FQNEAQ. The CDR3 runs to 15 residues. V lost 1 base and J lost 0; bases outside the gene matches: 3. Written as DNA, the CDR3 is TGTGCCAGCAGCTTAGATCGACAGGGCTCCTACGAGCAGTACTTC. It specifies CASSLDRQGSYEQYF. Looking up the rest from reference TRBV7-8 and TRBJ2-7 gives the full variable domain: GAGVSQSPRYKVAKRGQDVALRCDPISGHVSLFWYQQALGQGPEFLTYFQNEAQLDKSGLPSDRFFAERPEGSVSTLKIQRTQQEDSAVYLCASSLDRQGSYEQYFGPGTRLTVT.

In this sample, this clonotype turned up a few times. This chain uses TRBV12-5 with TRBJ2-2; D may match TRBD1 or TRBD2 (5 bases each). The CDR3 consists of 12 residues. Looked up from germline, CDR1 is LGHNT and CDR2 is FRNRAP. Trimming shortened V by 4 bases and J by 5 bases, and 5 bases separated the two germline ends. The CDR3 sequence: CASGWGTGELFF. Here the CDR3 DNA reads TGTGCTAGTGGTTGGGGGACCGGGGAGCTGTTTTTT.

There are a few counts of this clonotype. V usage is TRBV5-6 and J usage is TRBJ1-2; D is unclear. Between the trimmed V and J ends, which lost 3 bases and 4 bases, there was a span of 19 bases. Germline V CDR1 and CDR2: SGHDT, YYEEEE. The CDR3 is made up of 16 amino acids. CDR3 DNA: TGTGCCAGCAGCTCCCCTCCCGTTGTATATCTCTATGGCTACACCTTC. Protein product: CASSSPPVVYLYGYTF.

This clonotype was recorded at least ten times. The CDR3, as DNA: TGTGCCAGCAGCTTAGCGGGGGCCACAGATACGCAGTATTTT. It specifies CASSLAGATDTQYF. The genes are TRBV7-2 and TRBJ2-3; possibly TRBD1 for D (6 bases). Deletions cut 0 bases from V and 2 bases from J, with 6 bases between. The CDR3 extends over 14 amino acids. From germline, CDR1 is SGHTA and CDR2 FQGNSA.

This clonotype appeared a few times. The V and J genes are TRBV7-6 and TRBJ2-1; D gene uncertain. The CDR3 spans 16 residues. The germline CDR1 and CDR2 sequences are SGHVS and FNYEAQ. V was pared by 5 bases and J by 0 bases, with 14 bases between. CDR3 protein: CASSAGPRPSYNEQFF. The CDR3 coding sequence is TGTGCCAGCAGCGCAGGACCCAGGCCCTCCTACAATGAGCAGTTCTTC. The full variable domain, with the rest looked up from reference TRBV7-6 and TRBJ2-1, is GAGVSQSPRYKVTKRGQDVALRCDPISGHVSLYWYRQALGQGPEFLTYFNYEAQQDKSGLPNDRFSAERPEGSISTLTIQRTEQRDSAMYRCASSAGPRPSYNEQFFGPGTRLTVL.

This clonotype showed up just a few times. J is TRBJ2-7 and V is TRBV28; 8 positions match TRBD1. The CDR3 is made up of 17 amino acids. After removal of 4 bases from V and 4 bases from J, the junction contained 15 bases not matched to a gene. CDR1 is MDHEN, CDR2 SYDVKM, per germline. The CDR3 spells CASSSTGGRVRWYEQYF. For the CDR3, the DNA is TGTGCCAGCAGTTCCACAGGGGGGCGCGTAAGATGGTACGAGCAGTACTTC.

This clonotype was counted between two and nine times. The CDR3 loop is CASSIPFDKNYGYTF. The CDR3 region has the DNA TGTGCCAGTAGTATCCCCTTCGACAAGAACTATGGCTACACCTTC. The chain recombines TRBV19 with TRBJ1-2; D call uncertain. This CDR3 is 15 amino acids long. Germline CDR1 and CDR2: LNHDA and SQIVND (reference sequence). V was shortened by 3 bases and J by 2 bases, with 13 bases between the two germline ends.

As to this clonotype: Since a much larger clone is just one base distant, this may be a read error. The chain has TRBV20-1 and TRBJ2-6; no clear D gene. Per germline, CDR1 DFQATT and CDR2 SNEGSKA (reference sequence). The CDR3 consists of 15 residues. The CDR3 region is CSARTLGSGDNVLTF. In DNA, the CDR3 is TGCAGTGCTAGAACCTTGGGCTCTGGGGACAACGTCCTGACTTTC.

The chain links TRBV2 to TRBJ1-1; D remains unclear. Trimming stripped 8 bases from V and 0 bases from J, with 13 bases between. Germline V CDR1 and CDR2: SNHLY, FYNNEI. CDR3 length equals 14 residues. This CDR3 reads CASGAAELNTEAFF. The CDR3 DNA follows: TGTGCCAGCGGCGCGGCAGAGTTGAACACTGAAGCTTTCTTT.

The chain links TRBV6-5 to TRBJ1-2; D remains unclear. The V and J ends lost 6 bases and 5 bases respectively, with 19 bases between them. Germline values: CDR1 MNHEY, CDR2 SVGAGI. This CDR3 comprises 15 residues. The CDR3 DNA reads TGTGCCAGCAGCTCCACCCCCGGGGTAATATATGGCTACACCTTC. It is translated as CASSSTPGVIYGYTF.

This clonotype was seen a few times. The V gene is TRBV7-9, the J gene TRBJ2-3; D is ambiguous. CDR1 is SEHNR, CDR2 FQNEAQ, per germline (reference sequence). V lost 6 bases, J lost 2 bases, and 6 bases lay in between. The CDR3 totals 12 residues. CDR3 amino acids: CASRRITDTQYF. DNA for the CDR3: TGTGCCAGCAGAAGGATCACAGATACGCAGTATTTT. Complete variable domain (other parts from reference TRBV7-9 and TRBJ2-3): DTGVSQNPRHKITKRGQNVTFRCDPISEHNRLYWYRQTLGQGPEFLTYFQNEAQLEKSRLLSDRFSAERPKGSFSTLEIQRTEQGDSAMYLCASRRITDTQYFGPGTRLTVL.

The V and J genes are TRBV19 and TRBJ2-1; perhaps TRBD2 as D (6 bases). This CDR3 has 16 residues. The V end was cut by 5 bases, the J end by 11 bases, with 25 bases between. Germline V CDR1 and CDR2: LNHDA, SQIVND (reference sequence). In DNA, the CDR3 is TGTGCCAGTAGTTGGAGGGACTCGAGTCCTACAATGAAGCAGTTCTTC. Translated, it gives CASSWRDSSPTMKQFF.